These 10 T cell receptor beta chains were sequenced from one sample in a study of regulatory T cells in long-lasting Graves disease. Arm-PCR of CDR3 regions and iRepertoire HTBI primers were used to build TCR beta libraries. Each CDR3 protein gets one entry after TCRdb re-called the multiplex PCR reads with MiXCR. The table shows over 350,000 distinct CDR3 sequences, with 13% to 15% occurring only once. The sample's time point: newly diagnosed GD, antithyroid drugs for less than 3 months. RNA extracted from PBMCs served as the sequencing template. The sample was also reused in another study, on T cells in Graves' hyperthyroidism and ophthalmopathy.

The material sequenced was peripheral blood mononuclear cells (PBMCs), taken at new diagnosis, from a patient treated with antithyroid drugs. These receptor sequences come from a woman between 50 and 59 years old with Graves disease.

This clonotype has ten or more counts. This chain uses TRBV6-1 with TRBJ2-7; no clear D gene. CDR3 length: 13 amino acids. Trimming shortened V by 3 bases and J by 0 bases, and 6 bases separated the two germline ends. Germline lookup yields CDR1 MNHNS and CDR2 SASEGT. In nucleotides, the CDR3 is TGTGCCAGCAGTGAGTATATCTCCTACGAGCAGTACTTC. Translated, it gives CASSEYISYEQYF.

The chain uses TRBV18 and TRBJ2-7, with TRBD1 matching 9 bases. The V and J ends lost 0 bases and 1 base, in that order; junction bases with no gene match: 7. CDR1 KGHSH and CDR2 LQKENI come from the germline V gene. The CDR3 is 17 residues long. Here the CDR3 reads CASSPPHSGQGSYEQYF. The DNA of the CDR3 is TGTGCCAGCTCACCACCGCATTCAGGACAGGGGTCCTACGAGCAGTACTTC.

The DNA for the CDR3 is TGTGCCAGCAGCCAAGGAAGTTCCGACGGCAATCAGCCCCAGCATTTT. Translated: CASSQGSSDGNQPQHF. The chain links TRBV3-1 to TRBJ1-5; D is unclear. With 1 base removed from V and 2 bases from J, the gap between germline ends came to 12 bases. CDR3 length equals 16 residues. The germline gives CDR1 LGHDT, CDR2 YNNKEL (reference sequence).

The chain recombines TRBV18 with TRBJ2-3, with TRBD2 matching 14 bases. Germline assignment: CDR1 KGHSH and CDR2 LQKENI. V gave up 3 bases and J gave up 5 bases; unmatched junction bases: 7. The CDR3 is made up of 17 amino acids. The chain's CDR3 is CASSPPGTSGRLDTQYF. The CDR3 DNA sequence: TGTGCCAGCTCACCTCCTGGGACTAGCGGGAGATTAGATACGCAGTATTTT.

This clonotype was seen only a few times. The chain has TRBV18 and TRBJ2-1, with D perhaps TRBD2 (6 bases). Per germline, CDR1 KGHSH and CDR2 LQKENI. The CDR3 contains 15 residues. V was clipped by 5 bases and J by 0 bases, with 11 bases between them. CDR3 in amino acids: CASSGGTHSYNEQFF. The CDR3 DNA reads as TGTGCCAGCTCAGGCGGGACCCACTCCTACAATGAGCAGTTCTTC.

Remarks on this clonotype: A read error is possible here, since a much larger clone lies one base away. The chain employs TRBV27 and TRBJ2-2; a weak D match, TRBD2 (5 bases). Trimming pared 6 bases from V and 0 bases from J, leaving 17 bases between. CDR3 length equals 17 residues. Germline lookup yields CDR1 MNHEY and CDR2 SMNVEV (reference sequence). In DNA form, the CDR3 reads TGTGCCAGCAGCTTTTTAGGGAGAGTAGCGAACACCGGGGAGCTGTTTTTT. Its translation: CASSFLGRVANTGELFF.

This clonotype was seen at least ten times. This chain joins TRBV28 and TRBJ2-3, with 7 positions matching TRBD1. CDR1 MDHEN and CDR2 SYDVKM come from the germline V gene. With V trimmed by 4 bases and J by 7 bases, 2 bases remained unmatched. The CDR3 sequence is 12 residues long. DNA of the CDR3: TGTGCCAGCAGTTCGACAGGGAATACGCAGTATTTT. It specifies CASSSTGNTQYF.

There are many counts of this clonotype. The V gene is TRBV6-2 or TRBV6-3, the J gene TRBJ2-1; 12 bases line up with TRBD2. Germline trimming cut 9 bases from V and 6 bases from J; bases unmatched to any gene: 6. From germline, CDR1 is MNHEY and CDR2 SVGEGT. This CDR3 has 14 residues. CDR3 in amino acids: CASSLAGGVNEQFF. In DNA form, the CDR3 reads TGTGCCAGTTCGCTAGCGGGAGGGGTCAATGAGCAGTTCTTC.

This clonotype was seen a handful of times. V usage is TRBV20-1 and J usage is TRBJ1-5, with no clear D. CDR3 size: 15 residues. Between the trimmed V and J ends, which lost 2 bases and 0 bases, there was a span of 11 bases. The germline gives CDR1 DFQATT, CDR2 SNEGSKA (reference sequence). CDR3 DNA: TGCAGTGCTAGAAATCCCGGAAGTAGCAATCAGCCCCAGCATTTT. Protein product: CSARNPGSSNQPQHF.

This clonotype was recorded many times. The rearrangement links TRBV2 to TRBJ1-2; 8 bases line up with TRBD1. The germline CDR1 and CDR2 sequences are SNHLY and FYNNEI. J gave up 8 bases and V 6 bases, and 8 bases lay outside the gene matches. The CDR3 totals 13 residues. CDR3 sequence reads: CASRRTGLGGYTF. The CDR3 DNA is TGTGCCAGCAGGCGGACAGGGTTGGGAGGCTACACCTTC.